The 2 T cell receptor beta chains presented below share a single source sample, sequenced in a study of CD8+ T cells in alopecia areata. RNA extraction was followed by reverse transcription into cDNA, which acted as the sequencing template. The protocol was immunoSEQ multiplex PCR, while the TCRdb copy is restricted to in-frame clones and leaves out a portion. The sample records roughly 92,000 clones, about 71% being singletons. Treatment meaning: oral pan-JAK inhibitor, 5-10 mg twice daily. The specimen was CD8+ T cells sorted from blood, collected at week 44, from a patient treated with tofacitinib. The receptor source for this set is a human donor with alopecia areata.

This clone is a singleton in its sample. V is TRBV27 and J is TRBJ2-3; D may be TRBD1 (6 bases). Trimming removed 6 bases at V and 4 bases at J, with 14 bases between. The CDR3 length is 14 residues. CDR1 MNHEY and CDR2 SMNVEV come from the germline V gene (reference sequence). CDR3 in amino acids: CASSRRTVADTQYF. The CDR3 bases are TGTGCCAGCAGCAGAAGGACAGTTGCAGATACGCAGTATTTT.

The chain couples TRBV4-3 to TRBJ2-7; D perhaps matches TRBD2 (7 bases). Germline values: CDR1 LGHNA, CDR2 YSLEER. The CDR3 runs 15 residues. The V end was cut by 4 bases, the J end by 0 bases, with 13 bases between. The CDR3 sequence: CASSPAGAPSYEQYF. The CDR3 bases are TGCGCCAGCAGCCCCGCGGGGGCACCCTCCTACGAGCAGTACTTC.